This TCR beta chain originates from a study of cytomegalovirus exposure and HLA in healthy donors. Overall study findings and caveats: Several of the most significant clusters appeared, in a later analysis, to be linked to common viral pathogens. Some TCR beta chains (about 170 of them) were listed as cytomegalovirus-associated. It was reported that TCR beta sequences correctly inferred the HLA-A and HLA-B alleles for most subjects. A later analysis showed TCR association rates differing by HLA locus, peaking at DRB1 and lowest at HLA-C.

Concerning this clone: Its antigen is not identified.

Primers for the PCR totalled 60 Vbeta and 13 Jbeta. Libraries were prepared by immunoSEQ multiplex PCR; TCRdb keeps only in-frame clonotypes and omits some of them. The sample consists of 150,000 or so clones, around 80% of them appearing once. This CDR3 has 11 amino acids. Trimming took 4 bases from V and 6 from J, leaving 6 bases between them. The V gene's germline CDR1 is GTSNPN and CDR2 SVGIG (reference sequence). The rearrangement links TRBV30 to TRBJ1-4; D is unclear. The TCR was taken from a female donor in good health and CMV-seronegative. Sequencing input: PBMCs. The CDR3, as DNA: TGTGCCTGGACCTCTGATGAAAAACTGTTTTTT. This sequence encodes CAWTSDEKLFF.